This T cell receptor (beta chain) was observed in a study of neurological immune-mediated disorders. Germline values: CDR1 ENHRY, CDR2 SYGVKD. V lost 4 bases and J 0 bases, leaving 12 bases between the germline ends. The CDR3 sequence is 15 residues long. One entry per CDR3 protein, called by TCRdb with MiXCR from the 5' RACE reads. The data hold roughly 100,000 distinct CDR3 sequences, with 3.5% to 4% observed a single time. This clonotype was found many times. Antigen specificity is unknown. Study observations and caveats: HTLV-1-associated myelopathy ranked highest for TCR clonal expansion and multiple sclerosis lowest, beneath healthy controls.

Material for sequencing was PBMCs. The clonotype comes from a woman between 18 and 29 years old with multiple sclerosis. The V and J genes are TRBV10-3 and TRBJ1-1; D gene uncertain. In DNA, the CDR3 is TGTGCCATCAGTGGACGAACCACTATGAACACTGAAGCTTTCTTT. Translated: CAISGRTTMNTEAFF.